The present entry profiles one TCR beta chain with its context. As yet, its antigen is unknown. The data were produced by immunoSEQ multiplex PCR, yet TCRdb's version contains in-frame clones alone and is incomplete. Seen here are under 400,000 clones, approximately 91% observed once, and the top ten hold roughly 0.96%. This CDR3 is built from 15 residues. The J segment lost 3 bases and the V segment lost 6 bases, leaving 8 bases of the junction unmatched. CDR1 and CDR2 (germline): SGHRS, YFSETQ. The data were taken from a study of cytomegalovirus exposure and HLA in healthy donors. General observations from the study: The study recorded about 160 TCR beta chains that were cytomegalovirus-associated. In vitro, three CMV-associated chains proved specific for CMV antigens. Many donors carried some public TCRs, although rarity characterized most TCR sequences.

V usage is TRBV5-1 and J usage is TRBJ2-2; 7 bases agree with TRBD2. The material sequenced was PBMCs. The TCR originated in a man between 25 and 39 years old in good health and CMV-seronegative. The CDR3 region has the DNA TGCGCCAGCACTCCGTCTAGCGGAGACACCGGGGAGCTGTTTTTT. Translation gives CASTPSSGDTGELFF.